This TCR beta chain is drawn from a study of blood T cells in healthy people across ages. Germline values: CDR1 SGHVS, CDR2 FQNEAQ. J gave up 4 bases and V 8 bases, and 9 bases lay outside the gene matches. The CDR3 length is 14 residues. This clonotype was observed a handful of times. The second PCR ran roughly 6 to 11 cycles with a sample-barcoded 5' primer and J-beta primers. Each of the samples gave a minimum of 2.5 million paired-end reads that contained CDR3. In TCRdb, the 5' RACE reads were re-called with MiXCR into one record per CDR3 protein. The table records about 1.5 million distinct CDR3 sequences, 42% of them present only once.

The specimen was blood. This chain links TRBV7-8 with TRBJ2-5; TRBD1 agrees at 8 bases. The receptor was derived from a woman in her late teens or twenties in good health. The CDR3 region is CASGQDRAGETQYF. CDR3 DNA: TGTGCCAGCGGGCAGGACAGGGCAGGAGAGACCCAGTACTTC.